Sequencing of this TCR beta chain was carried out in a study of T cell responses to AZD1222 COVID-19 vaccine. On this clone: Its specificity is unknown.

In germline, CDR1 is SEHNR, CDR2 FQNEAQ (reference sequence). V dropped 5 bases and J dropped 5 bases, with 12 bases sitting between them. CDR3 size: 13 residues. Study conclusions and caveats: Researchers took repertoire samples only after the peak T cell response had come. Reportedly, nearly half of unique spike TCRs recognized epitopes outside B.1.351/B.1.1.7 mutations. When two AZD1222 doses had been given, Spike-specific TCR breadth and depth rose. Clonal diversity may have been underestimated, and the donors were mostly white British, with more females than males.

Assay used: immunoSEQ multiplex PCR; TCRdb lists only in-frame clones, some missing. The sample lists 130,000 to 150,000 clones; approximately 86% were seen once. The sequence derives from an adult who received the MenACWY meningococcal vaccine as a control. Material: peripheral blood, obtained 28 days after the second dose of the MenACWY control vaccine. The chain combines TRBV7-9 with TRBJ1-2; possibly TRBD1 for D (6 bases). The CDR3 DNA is TGTGCCAGCAGCCGGGACAACCTTTATGGCTACACCTTC. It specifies CASSRDNLYGYTF.